Below, one T cell receptor beta chain is given with its context. Other DNA sequences from this sample encode an identical CDR3 as well. The CDR3 length is 13 residues. V shed 2 bases, J shed 3 bases, and the junction held 0 bases outside the gene matches. Per the germline V gene, CDR1 is SGDLS and CDR2 is YYNGEE. Generated by immunoSEQ multiplex PCR, the TCRdb table keeps only in-frame clones and is missing some. The table lists some 120,000 clones, 91% of them singletons, with approximately 3% in the top ten. This entry comes from a study of T cell responses to AZD1222 COVID-19 vaccine. Study as a whole: Pooling was applied to second doses at about 4 or about 12 weeks.

Sequences were derived from peripheral blood, sampled on day 0 of AZD1222 vaccination. This chain links TRBV9 with TRBJ2-3; 7 nucleotides line up with TRBD2. This clonotype originated in an adult in good health. The CDR3 DNA follows: TGTGCCAGCAGCGTCGGGGGGACAGATACGCAGTATTTT. Amino acids: CASSVGGTDTQYF.